The 32 T cell receptor beta chains reported below all come from one sample, sequenced in a study of T-cell reconstitution after alpha-beta-depleted transplantation in children. Researchers prepared the TCRbeta library using unique molecular identifiers, the study reports. TCRdb re-called the PCR reads with MiXCR, one entry per CDR3 protein. Here the sample spans 700,000 or so distinct CDR3 sequences, around 12% being singletons. Sequences were derived from PBMCs, sampled before TCRalphabeta/CD19-depleted stem cell transplant. The receptors originated from a girl aged 2 to 9 with congenital amegakaryocytic thrombocytopenia, due to receive a stem cell transplant.

This clonotype was recorded at least ten times. The chain employs TRBV12-3 or TRBV12-4 and TRBJ1-5, with 9 bases lining up with TRBD1. V was pared by 7 bases and J by 4 bases, with 5 bases of the junction left unmatched. The CDR3 is made up of 14 amino acids. The CDR3 coding sequence is TGTGCCAGCACCCTGACAGGGGGGAATCAGCCCCAGCATTTT. Its protein is CASTLTGGNQPQHF.

This clonotype was found a few times. The chain employs TRBV3-1 and TRBJ2-7; 10 bases match TRBD2. V shed 5 bases and J 3 bases; nucleotides not matched to a gene: 10. From germline, CDR1 is LGHDT and CDR2 YNNKEL (reference sequence). This CDR3 contains 16 residues. The CDR3 DNA follows: TGTGCCAGCAGCTCCCGTAGCGGGAGGATATTCTACGAGCAGTACTTC. The encoded protein is CASSSRSGRIFYEQYF.

This chain joins TRBV20-1 and TRBJ2-1; D might be TRBD2 (5 bases). The V and J ends lost 6 bases and 2 bases respectively, with 14 bases between them. The CDR3 totals 14 residues. CDR1 and CDR2 from the germline V gene are DFQATT and SNEGSKA (reference sequence). The CDR3 protein is CSARRDRTYNEQFF. DNA of the CDR3: TGCAGTGCCCGCCGGGATAGGACCTACAATGAGCAGTTCTTC.

The V gene is TRBV5-1, the J gene TRBJ2-5; 9 bases map to TRBD1. Trimming took 4 bases from V and 4 from J; bases not matched to a gene: 8. The CDR3 spans 15 residues. Germline CDR1 and CDR2: SGHRS and YFSETQ. The CDR3 loop is CASSTLQGATETQYF. The CDR3 coding sequence is TGCGCCAGCAGCACCCTACAGGGGGCAACAGAGACCCAGTACTTC.

The V and J genes are TRBV10-1 and TRBJ2-1, with TRBD2 as a possible D gene (5 bases). Germline lookup yields CDR1 WNHNN and CDR2 SYGVQD (reference sequence). The CDR3 sequence is 13 residues long. V was clipped by 6 bases and J by 5 bases, with 11 bases between them. The DNA of the CDR3 is TGCGCCAGCAGCTCGCGGGCCGACAATGAGCAGTTCTTC. Protein: CASSSRADNEQFF.

Ten or more counts support this clonotype. The rearrangement links TRBV5-1 to TRBJ1-2; D remains unclear. Germline assignment: CDR1 SGHRS and CDR2 YFSETQ. V shed 2 bases and J shed 5 bases, with 19 bases lying between them. This CDR3 comprises 16 residues. The CDR3 bases are TGCGCCAGCAGCTTAAATGGACGGGCGATGGGGTATGGCTACACCTTC. It specifies CASSLNGRAMGYGYTF.

The chain has TRBV29-1 and TRBJ1-1; D is ambiguous. Germline loops: CDR1 SQVTM, CDR2 ANQGSEA. There are 10 residues in the CDR3. V lost 5 bases and J lost 5, with 6 bases in between. CDR3 loop: CSVWSTEAFF. CDR3 bases: TGCAGCGTTTGGTCGACTGAAGCTTTCTTT.

Only a few counts were recorded for this clonotype. The rearrangement links TRBV28 to TRBJ2-7; 7 nucleotides agree with TRBD1. This CDR3 region has 15 residues. In germline, CDR1 is MDHEN, CDR2 SYDVKM. Trimming removed 5 bases from V and 6 bases from J; junction bases left unmatched: 13. The CDR3 protein is CASSPPSGTVFEQYF. For the CDR3, the DNA is TGTGCCAGCAGTCCCCCTTCCGGGACAGTTTTCGAGCAGTACTTC.

The J gene is TRBJ1-2, the V gene TRBV11-2; the D is unclear. The germline V gene has CDR1 SGHAT and CDR2 FQNNGV. This CDR3 comprises 15 residues. Trimming removed 5 bases from V and 0 bases from J, with 13 bases in between. The DNA of the CDR3 is TGTGCCAGCAGCGCAATACGCACGGCTAACTATGGCTACACCTTC. It specifies CASSAIRTANYGYTF. Full variable domain (rest looked up from reference TRBV11-2 and TRBJ1-2): EAGVAQSPRYKIIEKRQSVAFWCNPISGHATLYWYQQILGQGPKLLIQFQNNGVVDDSQLPKDRFSAERLKGVDSTLKIQPAKLEDSAVYLCASSAIRTANYGYTFGSGTRLTVV.

This clonotype appeared many times. V is TRBV25-1 and J is TRBJ2-3; TRBD2 matches at 12 bases. Looked up from germline, CDR1 is MGHDK and CDR2 is SYGVNS. The CDR3 has 17 amino acids. The V gene end was trimmed by 4 bases and the J gene end by 2 bases; junction bases not matched to a gene: 7. CDR3 residues: CASSGDGLAGSTDTQYF. The DNA of the CDR3 is TGTGCCAGCAGTGGAGATGGACTAGCGGGATCCACAGATACGCAGTATTTT.

This clonotype was detected a few times. The chain joins TRBV5-1 to TRBJ2-1; either TRBD1 or TRBD2 may fit D (5 bases each). CDR1 SGHRS and CDR2 YFSETQ come from the germline V gene. The CDR3 consists of 15 residues. The germline V and J ends were trimmed by 4 bases and 4 bases, with 15 bases remaining between them. CDR3 DNA: TGCGCCAGCAGCCTTCCCGGGGCGGGTTACAATGAGCAGTTCTTC. Amino acid sequence: CASSLPGAGYNEQFF.

This clonotype was observed at least ten times. This chain joins TRBV20-1 and TRBJ2-1; 8 nucleotides align to TRBD2. The V segment lost 0 bases and the J segment 0 bases; nucleotides outside the gene matches: 7. This CDR3 is 17 amino acids long. Germline assignment: CDR1 DFQATT and CDR2 SNEGSKA (reference sequence). The CDR3 sequence is CSARDRLAGISYNEQFF. The CDR3 nucleotides read TGCAGTGCTAGAGATCGGCTAGCGGGTATCTCCTACAATGAGCAGTTCTTC.

This rearrangement joins TRBV5-1 to TRBJ2-1; D uncertain. Trimming took off 6 bases at V and 4 bases at J, with 17 bases between the two ends. Germline V gene lookup returns CDR1 SGHRS and CDR2 YFSETQ. The CDR3 covers 15 residues. The CDR3 loop is CASTLLTRFYNEQFF. DNA of the CDR3: TGCGCCAGCACCCTCCTGACTCGCTTTTACAATGAGCAGTTCTTC.

In its sample, this clonotype was seen many times. This rearrangement joins TRBV7-8 to TRBJ2-1, with D maybe TRBD2 (6 bases). Germline values: CDR1 SGHVS, CDR2 FQNEAQ. The CDR3 extends over 15 amino acids. V was cut by 1 base and J by 2 bases, with 9 bases left in between. DNA for the CDR3: TGTGCCAGCAGCTTAGTACTAGCTACCTACAATGAGCAGTTCTTC. Protein: CASSLVLATYNEQFF.

With respect to this clonotype: This could be a read error, since a much larger clone is one nucleotide away. The chain joins TRBV20-1 to TRBJ2-7, with D perhaps TRBD2 (5 bases). V was clipped by 5 bases and J by 5 bases, with 7 bases between them. The CDR3 has 10 amino acids. Germline loops: CDR1 DFQATT, CDR2 SNEGSKA (reference sequence). CDR3 amino acids: CSALTNEQYF. The CDR3 DNA reads as TGCAGTGCTTTGACTAACGAGCAGTACTTC.

This chain connects TRBV14 to TRBJ2-1; maybe TRBD2 (5 bases). In germline, CDR1 is SGHDN, CDR2 FVKESK. With 8 bases removed from V and 8 bases from J, the gap between germline ends came to 16 bases. CDR3 length: 13 amino acids. The DNA of the CDR3 is TGTGCCAGCGAAAGATCGGGCGGGTATGAGCAGTTCTTC. Translated: CASERSGGYEQFF.

J is TRBJ2-3 and V is TRBV20-1; perhaps TRBD1 as D (7 bases). In germline, CDR1 is DFQATT, CDR2 SNEGSKA (reference sequence). The germline V and J ends were trimmed by 0 bases and 3 bases, with 22 bases remaining between them. There are 18 residues in the CDR3. CDR3 sequence: CSARDPQSGGRGTDTQYF. DNA for the CDR3: TGCAGTGCTAGAGACCCCCAATCCGGGGGCAGGGGGACAGATACGCAGTATTTT.

This clonotype was found many times. This chain connects TRBV20-1 to TRBJ2-3; D gene ambiguous. CDR1 is DFQATT and CDR2 is SNEGSKA in the germline V gene (reference sequence). This CDR3 has 12 residues. V dropped 1 base and J dropped 2 bases, with 4 bases sitting between them. Here the CDR3 reads CSARGPTDTQYF. CDR3 coding DNA: TGCAGTGCTAGAGGCCCCACAGATACGCAGTATTTT.

This clonotype was counted between two and nine times. This rearrangement joins TRBV27 to TRBJ2-7, with D hard to call. Germline CDR1 and CDR2: MNHEY and SMNVEV (reference sequence). V lost 8 bases and J lost 6, with 5 bases in between. This CDR3 has 9 residues. CDR3: CASGSEQYF. For the CDR3, the DNA is TGTGCCAGCGGTAGCGAGCAGTACTTC.

At least ten counts were recorded for this clonotype. In nucleotides, the CDR3 is TGCAGTGCTAGAGAGGGCGGCCACGAGCAGTACTTC. This translates into CSAREGGHEQYF. The genes are TRBV20-1 and TRBJ2-7; D unresolved. Germline lookup yields CDR1 DFQATT and CDR2 SNEGSKA (reference sequence). The V end lost 0 bases, the J end lost 5 bases, and 8 bases lay between the germline ends. The CDR3 has 12 amino acids.

The table lists this clonotype with many counts. V and J are TRBV12-3 or TRBV12-4 and TRBJ2-1; 12 bases align to TRBD2. V trimming: 8 bases; J trimming: 9 bases; junction bases outside the gene matches: 11. CDR3 size: 15 residues. In nucleotides, the CDR3 is TGTGCCAGCTGCACCGGGACTAGCGGGTCTTGTGAGCAGTTCTTC. It codes for CASCTGTSGSCEQFF.

This clonotype has a count of ten or more. The chain employs TRBV4-1 and TRBJ1-2; maybe TRBD1 (5 bases). The germline gives CDR1 MGHRA, CDR2 YSYEKL. This CDR3 contains 15 residues. The germline V and J ends were trimmed by 6 bases and 0 bases, with 14 bases remaining between them. CDR3 in DNA: TGCGCCAGCAGGCCGAGGACAACAGCTAACTATGGCTACACCTTC. Protein: CASRPRTTANYGYTF.

The CDR3 protein is CASGPIPGGEETQYF. CDR3 sequence (DNA): TGCGCCAGCGGACCTATCCCTGGGGGTGAAGAGACCCAGTACTTC. The chain uses TRBV5-1 and TRBJ2-5; D is tentatively TRBD1 or TRBD2 (5 bases each). Trimming cost V 7 bases and J 3 bases, with 19 bases left between them. This CDR3 has 15 residues. Per the germline V gene, CDR1 is SGHRS and CDR2 is YFSETQ.

In this sample, this clonotype turned up many times. This chain connects TRBV20-1 to TRBJ2-3; unclear D gene. Germline V gene sequence: CDR1 DFQATT, CDR2 SNEGSKA (reference sequence). This CDR3 region has 16 residues. V lost 6 bases, J lost 1 base, and 20 bases lay in between. The CDR3 sequence: CSATNLFLEGTDTQYF. CDR3 DNA sequence: TGCAGTGCCACCAACCTATTTCTAGAAGGCACAGATACGCAGTATTTT.

This clonotype was observed a handful of times. The chain has TRBV3-1 and TRBJ2-1; D is perhaps TRBD2 (6 bases). V was trimmed by 8 bases and J by 0 bases, leaving 11 bases between them. Per the germline V gene, CDR1 is LGHDT and CDR2 is YNNKEL (reference sequence). The CDR3 runs to 14 residues. The CDR3: CASGGVSSYNEQFF. The CDR3 nucleotides are TGTGCCAGCGGAGGGGTTAGCTCCTACAATGAGCAGTTCTTC.

The rearrangement links TRBV12-3 or TRBV12-4 to TRBJ2-1; TRBD2 is a possible D gene (5 bases). This CDR3 has 17 residues. The germline V and J ends were trimmed by 3 bases and 8 bases, with 23 bases remaining between them. This CDR3 is CASSFHSGLTKPHEQFF. The CDR3 nucleotides are TGTGCCAGCAGTTTTCATTCCGGACTCACTAAACCCCATGAGCAGTTCTTC.

V is TRBV5-1 and J is TRBJ1-1, with D unclear. Germline V gene data show CDR1 as SGHRS and CDR2 as YFSETQ. The CDR3 is 14 amino acids. The V end lost 0 bases, the J end lost 4 bases, and 10 bases lay between the germline ends. The CDR3 here is CASSLGRTATEAFF. CDR3 DNA sequence: TGCGCCAGCAGCTTGGGAAGAACGGCCACTGAAGCTTTCTTT.

This rearrangement joins TRBV7-9 to TRBJ2-2, with 13 bases fitting TRBD2. V lost 5 bases to trimming and J lost 6 bases; unmatched junction nucleotides: 6. The CDR3 consists of 16 residues. CDR1 is SEHNR, CDR2 FQNEAQ, per germline (reference sequence). CDR3 sequence: CASSPWTSGSSGELFF. CDR3 DNA sequence: TGTGCCAGCAGCCCATGGACTAGCGGGAGCTCCGGGGAGCTGTTTTTT.

This clonotype appeared a few times. V and J are TRBV6-1 and TRBJ1-6; 9 bases map to TRBD1. J was trimmed by 11 bases and V by 5 bases; bases with no gene match: 7. The CDR3 is 14 amino acids. CDR1 and CDR2 (germline): MNHNS, SASEGT. This CDR3 reads CASSPGQGSTPLHF. For the CDR3, the DNA is TGTGCCAGCAGTCCGGGACAGGGTTCGACACCCCTCCACTTT.

This clonotype was picked up a small number of times. The rearrangement links TRBV7-9 to TRBJ2-7; no reliable D call. Trimming left V 1 base short and J 7 bases short, with 11 bases between. This CDR3 contains 13 residues. The germline gives CDR1 SEHNR, CDR2 FQNEAQ (reference sequence). The CDR3, as DNA: TGTGCCAGCAGCTTAGTCGGTTTGGGGGAGCAGTACTTC. Protein sequence: CASSLVGLGEQYF.

In the case of this clonotype: A much more abundant neighbour one base away suggests this may be a read error. The V call is TRBV20-1, the J call TRBJ2-5; D is possibly TRBD1 (6 bases). This CDR3 is built from 14 residues. Germline assignment: CDR1 DFQATT and CDR2 SNEGSKA (reference sequence). Trimming left V 6 bases short and J 5 bases short, with 19 bases between. Here the CDR3 DNA reads TGCAGTGCAGGGAAACAGGGTTATTTGGAGACCCAGTACTTC. Its translation: CSAGKQGYLETQYF.

Details on this clonotype: A single base separates this from a much larger clone, so it may be a read error. The chain recombines TRBV5-1 with TRBJ1-1, with D unresolved. Germline-derived CDR1 and CDR2 are SGHRS and YFSETQ. The CDR3 runs 14 residues. With 4 bases removed from V and 4 bases from J, the gap between germline ends came to 14 bases. CDR3 DNA: TGCGCCAGCAGCATAGACATGGGAGCCACTGAAGCTTTCTTT. Translation gives CASSIDMGATEAFF.